This is a list of T cell receptor beta chains from one sample in a study of cytomegalovirus exposure and HLA in healthy donors. Assay: immunoSEQ multiplex PCR; the TCRdb copy retains only in-frame clones and omits some. Among about 140,000 clones listed, 75% to 85% were seen once. The sequenced material came from PBMCs. Receptor source: a woman under 30 in good health and CMV-seropositive. CDR3s leave out the opening cysteine and the closing phenylalanine or tryptophan.

CDR3aa	v_gene	j_gene
ASSLRGGTDTQY	TRBV5-1	TRBJ2-3
ASSLGAGTNEKLF	TRBV28	TRBJ1-4
ASSSNRGTNYGYT	TRBV7-8	TRBJ1-2
ASREGKSTDTQY	TRBV6-1	TRBJ2-3
AISDPNYREVSYNEQF	TRBV10-3	TRBJ2-1
AISDLLSPDEKLF	TRBV10-3	TRBJ1-4
ASSPQANYGYT	TRBV7-6	TRBJ1-2
ASSIGQGRTEAF	TRBV18	TRBJ1-1
ASSEGLAGGLGEQF	TRBV11-3	TRBJ2-1
ASSHSNRGAGGNTIY	TRBV7-2	TRBJ1-3
ASRTGTGATEAF	TRBV2	TRBJ1-1
ASTVLGALETQY	TRBV5-6	TRBJ2-5
SARATNEQF	TRBV29-1	TRBJ2-1
ASSQGLSPLDIQY	TRBV4-3	TRBJ2-4
ASSLGGEGNQPQH	TRBV5-1	TRBJ1-5
ASSDRQALNIQY	TRBV7-8	TRBJ2-4
ASRELQSSYNEQF	TRBV5-6	TRBJ2-1
AWRMRHHSYEQY	TRBV30	TRBJ2-7
ASSFLAGHEQY	TRBV7-2	TRBJ2-7
ASSPRGLAGYEQF	TRBV18	TRBJ2-1
ASSLEGVVAGELF	TRBV5-1	TRBJ2-2
ASSPRGGGTYEQY	TRBV28	TRBJ2-7
ATRRVGYEQY	TRBV10-3	NA
ASSGQHSGANVLT	TRBV9	TRBJ2-6
ASSAKRAYNEQF	TRBV2	TRBJ2-1
ASSLRGYGYT	TRBV9	TRBJ1-2
ASSIGLAGNEQF	TRBV9	TRBJ2-1
ASSYSGQGSGNTIY	TRBV6-6	TRBJ1-3